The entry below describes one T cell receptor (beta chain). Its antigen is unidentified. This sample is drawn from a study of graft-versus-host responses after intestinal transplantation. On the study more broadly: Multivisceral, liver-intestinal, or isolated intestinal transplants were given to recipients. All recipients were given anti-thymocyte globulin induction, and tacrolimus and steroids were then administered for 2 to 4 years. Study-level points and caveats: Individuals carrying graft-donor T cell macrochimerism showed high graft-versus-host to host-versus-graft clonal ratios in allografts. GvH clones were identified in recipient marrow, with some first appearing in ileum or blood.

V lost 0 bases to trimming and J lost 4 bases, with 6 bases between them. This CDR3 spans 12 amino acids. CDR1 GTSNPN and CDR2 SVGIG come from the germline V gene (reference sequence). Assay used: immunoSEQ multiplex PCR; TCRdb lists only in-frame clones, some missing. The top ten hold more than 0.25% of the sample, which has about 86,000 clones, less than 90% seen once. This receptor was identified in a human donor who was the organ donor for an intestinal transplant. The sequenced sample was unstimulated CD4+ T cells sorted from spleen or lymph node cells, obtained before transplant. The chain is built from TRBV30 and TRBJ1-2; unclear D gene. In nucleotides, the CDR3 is TGTGCCTGGAGTGTACAAGTCTATGGCTACACCTTC. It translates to CAWSVQVYGYTF.